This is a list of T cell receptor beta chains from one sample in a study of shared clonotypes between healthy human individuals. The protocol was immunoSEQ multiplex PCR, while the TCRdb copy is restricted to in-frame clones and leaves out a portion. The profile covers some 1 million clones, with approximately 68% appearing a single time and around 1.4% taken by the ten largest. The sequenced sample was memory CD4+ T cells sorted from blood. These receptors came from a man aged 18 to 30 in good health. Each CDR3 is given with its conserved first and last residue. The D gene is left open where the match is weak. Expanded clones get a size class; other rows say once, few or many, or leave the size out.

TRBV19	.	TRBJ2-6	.	CASTFGANVLTF	TGTGCCAGTACCTTTGGGGCCAACGTCCTGACTTTC
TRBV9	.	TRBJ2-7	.	CASSPNPQGTEQYF	TGTGCCAGCAGCCCCAACCCACAGGGAACCGAGCAGTACTTC
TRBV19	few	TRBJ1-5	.	CASSLAQGGQPQHF	TGTGCCAGTAGTCTCGCCCAGGGTGGTCAGCCCCAGCATTTT
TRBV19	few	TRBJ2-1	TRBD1	CASRDGQGARDEQFF	TGTGCCAGTAGGGATGGACAGGGGGCTCGGGATGAGCAGTTCTTC
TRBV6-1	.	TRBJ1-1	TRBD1	CASSVTGQNTEAFF	TGTGCCAGCAGCGTGACAGGGCAGAACACTGAAGCTTTCTTT
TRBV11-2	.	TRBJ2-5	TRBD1	CASSLGQGGPKVTQYF	TGTGCCAGCAGTTTGGGACAGGGGGGGCCGAAGGTGACCCAGTACTTC
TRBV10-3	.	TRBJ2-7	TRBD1	CAISGGTVLYEQYF	TGTGCCATCAGTGGGGGGACAGTGCTCTACGAGCAGTACTTC
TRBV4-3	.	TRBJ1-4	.	CASSQGRKAINEKLFF	TGCGCCAGCAGCCAAGGGAGAAAAGCTATTAATGAAAAACTGTTTTTT
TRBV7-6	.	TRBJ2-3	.	CASSSRANTDTQYF	TGTGCCAGCAGCTCCCGGGCCAACACAGATACGCAGTATTTT
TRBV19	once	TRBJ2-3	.	CASSIGPEATQYF	TGTGCCAGTAGTATAGGTCCGGAGGCTACGCAGTATTTT
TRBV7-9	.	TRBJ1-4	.	CASSFRSPNEKLFF	TGTGCCAGCAGCTTTAGGAGTCCTAATGAAAAACTGTTTTTT
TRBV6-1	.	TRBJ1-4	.	CASSAQGIGEKLFF	TGTGCCAGCAGTGCCCAGGGGATTGGTGAAAAACTGTTTTTT
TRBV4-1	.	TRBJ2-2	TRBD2	CASSQGLAINTGELFF	TGCGCCAGCAGCCAGGGACTAGCGATCAACACCGGGGAGCTGTTTTTT
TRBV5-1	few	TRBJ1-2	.	CASSLPGSYGYTF	TGCGCCAGCAGCTTGCCGGGGAGCTATGGCTACACCTTC
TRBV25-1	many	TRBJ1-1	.	CASSSTGMRDTEAFF	TGTGCCAGCAGTTCAACAGGGATGAGAGACACTGAAGCTTTCTTT
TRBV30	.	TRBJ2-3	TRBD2	CAWRASGRGTDTQYF	TGTGCCTGGAGGGCTAGCGGTCGAGGCACAGATACGCAGTATTTT